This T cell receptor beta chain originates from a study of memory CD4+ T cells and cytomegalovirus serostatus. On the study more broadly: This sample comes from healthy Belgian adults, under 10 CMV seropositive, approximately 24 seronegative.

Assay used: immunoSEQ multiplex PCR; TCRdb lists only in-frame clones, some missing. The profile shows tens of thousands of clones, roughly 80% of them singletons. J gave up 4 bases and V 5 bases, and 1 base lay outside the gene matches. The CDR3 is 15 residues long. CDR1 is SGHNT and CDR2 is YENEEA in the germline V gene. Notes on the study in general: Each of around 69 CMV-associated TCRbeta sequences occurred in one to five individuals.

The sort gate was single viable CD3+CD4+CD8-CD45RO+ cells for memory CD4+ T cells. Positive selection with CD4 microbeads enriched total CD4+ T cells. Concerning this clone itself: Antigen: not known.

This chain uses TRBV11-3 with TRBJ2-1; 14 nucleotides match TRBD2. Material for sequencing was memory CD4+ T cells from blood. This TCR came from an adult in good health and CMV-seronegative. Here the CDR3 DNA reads TGTGCCAGCAGCCGACTAGCGGGAGGGTACAATGAGCAGTTCTTC. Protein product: CASSRLAGGYNEQFF. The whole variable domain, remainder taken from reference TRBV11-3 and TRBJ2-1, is EAGVVQSPRYKIIEKKQPVAFWCNPISGHNTLYWYLQNLGQGPELLIRYENEEAVDDSQLPKDRFSAERLKGVDSTLKIQPAELGDSAVYLCASSRLAGGYNEQFFGPGTRLTVL.